The clone carrying this T cell receptor (beta chain) was seen a handful of times. What it recognizes is unknown. PCR amplification relied on 60 Vbeta primers (plus 13 Jbeta primers). The assay was immunoSEQ multiplex PCR, and TCRdb's table has in-frame clones only and misses some. The data contain some 160,000 clones, roughly 85% of them singletons. The data are from a study of cytomegalovirus exposure and HLA in healthy donors. Study-wide results and caveats: Indistinguishability led to the exclusion of some V segments, TRBV6-2 and TRBV6-3 included. Investigators reported approximately 170 TCR beta chains as tied to cytomegalovirus. Later analysis identified a missense DCLRE1C variant that was linked to TCR beta V- and J-gene trimming. Follow-up analysis seemed to connect common viral pathogens with several of the most significant clusters identified.

Per the germline V gene, CDR1 is LNHNV and CDR2 is YYDKDF (reference sequence). This CDR3 is built from 14 residues. The V and J ends lost 0 bases and 3 bases respectively, with 8 bases between them. This TCR was sampled from a woman aged 40 to 50 in good health and CMV-seronegative. The chain couples TRBV15 to TRBJ1-2, with D maybe TRBD1 (5 bases). The material sequenced was PBMCs. CDR3 protein: CATSREGGDYGYTF. CDR3 sequence (DNA): TGTGCCACCAGCAGAGAGGGAGGGGACTATGGCTACACCTTC.